This TCR beta chain came from a study of T cell repertoires and HLA-DP antigens. As concerns this clone: Its antigen remains unknown.

The CDR3 consists of 14 residues. J gave up 6 bases and V 0 bases, and 0 bases lay outside the gene matches. Per germline, CDR1 SGDLS and CDR2 YYNGEE. This table comes from immunoSEQ multiplex PCR, and its TCRdb copy is limited to in-frame clones, with some not included. Among about 89,000 clones listed, approximately 86% were seen once. Source material: CD4+ T cells from PBMCs. The receptor's source is a man in his fifties in good health and CMV-seronegative. The V gene is TRBV9, the J gene TRBJ2-3; 11 positions match TRBD2. The CDR3 DNA sequence: TGTGCCAGCAGCGTAGTAGCGGGGGGGGATACGCAGTATTTT. It translates to CASSVVAGGDTQYF.